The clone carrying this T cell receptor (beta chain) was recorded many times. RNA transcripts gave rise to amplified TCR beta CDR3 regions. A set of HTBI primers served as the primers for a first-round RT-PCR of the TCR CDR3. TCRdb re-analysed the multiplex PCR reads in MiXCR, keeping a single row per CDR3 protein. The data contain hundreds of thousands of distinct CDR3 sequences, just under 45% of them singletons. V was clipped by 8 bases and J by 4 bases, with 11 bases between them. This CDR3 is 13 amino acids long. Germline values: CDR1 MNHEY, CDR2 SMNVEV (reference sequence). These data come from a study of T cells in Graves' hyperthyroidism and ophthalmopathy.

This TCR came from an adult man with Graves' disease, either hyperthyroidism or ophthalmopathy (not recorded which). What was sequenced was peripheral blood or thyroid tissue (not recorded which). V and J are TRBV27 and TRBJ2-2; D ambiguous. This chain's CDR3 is CASLALITGELFF. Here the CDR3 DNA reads TGTGCCAGCTTAGCTCTTATCACCGGGGAGCTGTTTTTT.